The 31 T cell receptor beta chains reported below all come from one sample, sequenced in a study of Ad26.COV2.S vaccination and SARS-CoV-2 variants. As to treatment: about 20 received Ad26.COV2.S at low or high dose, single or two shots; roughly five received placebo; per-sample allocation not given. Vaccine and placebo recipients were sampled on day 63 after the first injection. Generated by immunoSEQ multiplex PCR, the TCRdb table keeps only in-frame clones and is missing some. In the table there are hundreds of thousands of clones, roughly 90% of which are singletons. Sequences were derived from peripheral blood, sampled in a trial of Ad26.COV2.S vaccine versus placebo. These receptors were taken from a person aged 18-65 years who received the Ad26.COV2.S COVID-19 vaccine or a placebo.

CDR3 loop: CASSYTESRGTDTQYF. The DNA of the CDR3 is TGTGCCAGCAGCTACACAGAGTCGCGGGGCACAGATACGCAGTATTTT. This chain uses TRBV11-2 with TRBJ2-3; a weak D match, TRBD2 (5 bases). The CDR3 is 16 amino acids. Trimming cost V 4 bases and J 1 base, with 15 bases left between them. Germline V gene data show CDR1 as SGHAT and CDR2 as FQNNGV.

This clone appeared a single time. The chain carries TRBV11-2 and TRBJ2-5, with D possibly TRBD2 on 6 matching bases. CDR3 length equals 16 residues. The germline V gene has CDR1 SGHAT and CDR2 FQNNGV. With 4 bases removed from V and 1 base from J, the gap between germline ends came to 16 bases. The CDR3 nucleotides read TGTGCCAGCAGCTATGGGGCGGGGTACCGCCAAGAGACCCAGTACTTC. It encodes CASSYGAGYRQETQYF.

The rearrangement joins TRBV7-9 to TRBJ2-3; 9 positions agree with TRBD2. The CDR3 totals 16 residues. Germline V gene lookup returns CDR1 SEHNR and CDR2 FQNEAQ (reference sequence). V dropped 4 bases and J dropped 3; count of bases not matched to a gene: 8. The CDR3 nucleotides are TGTGCCAGCAGCTCGCGATCTAGCGGGGCAACAGATACGCAGTATTTT. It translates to CASSSRSSGATDTQYF.

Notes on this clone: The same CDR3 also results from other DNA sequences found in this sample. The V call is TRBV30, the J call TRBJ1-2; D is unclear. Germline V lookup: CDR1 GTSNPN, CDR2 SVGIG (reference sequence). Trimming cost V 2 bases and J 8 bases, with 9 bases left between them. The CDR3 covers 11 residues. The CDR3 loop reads CAWSPLGGYTF. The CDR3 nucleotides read TGTGCCTGGAGTCCCCTAGGCGGCTACACCTTC. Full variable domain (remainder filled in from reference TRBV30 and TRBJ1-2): SQTIHQWPATLVQPVGSPLSLECTVEGTSNPNLYWYRQAAGRGLQLLFYSVGIGQISSEVPQNLSASRPQDRQFILSSKKLLLSDSGFYLCAWSPLGGYTFGSGTRLTVV.

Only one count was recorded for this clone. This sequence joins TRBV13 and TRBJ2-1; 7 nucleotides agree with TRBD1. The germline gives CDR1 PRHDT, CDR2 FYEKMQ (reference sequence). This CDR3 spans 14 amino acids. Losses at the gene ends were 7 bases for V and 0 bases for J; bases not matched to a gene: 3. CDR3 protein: CASNRQGSYNEQFF. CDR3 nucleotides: TGTGCCAGCAATCGACAGGGCTCCTACAATGAGCAGTTCTTC.

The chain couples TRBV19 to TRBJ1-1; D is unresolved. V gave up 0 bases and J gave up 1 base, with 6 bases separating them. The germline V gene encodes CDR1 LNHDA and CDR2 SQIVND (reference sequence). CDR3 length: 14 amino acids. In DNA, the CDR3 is TGTGCCAGTAGTATAGATGGGGAGAACACTGAAGCTTTCTTT. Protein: CASSIDGENTEAFF.

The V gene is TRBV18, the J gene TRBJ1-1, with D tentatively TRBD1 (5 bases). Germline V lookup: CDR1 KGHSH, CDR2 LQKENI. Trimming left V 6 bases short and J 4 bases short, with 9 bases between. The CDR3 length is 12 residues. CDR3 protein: CASSGDSTEAFF. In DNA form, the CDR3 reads TGTGCCAGCTCGGGGGATAGCACTGAAGCTTTCTTT.

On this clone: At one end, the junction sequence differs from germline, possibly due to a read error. This chain's CDR3 is CASSPQREGPYNEQFF. Written as DNA, the CDR3 is TGTGCTAGCAGCCCACAGCGGGAGGGCCCCTACAATGAGCAGTTCTTC. The chain carries TRBV7-7 and TRBJ2-1; 10 bases fit TRBD2. The CDR3 sequence is 16 residues long. CDR1 is SSHAT and CDR2 is FNYEAQ in the germline V gene (reference sequence).

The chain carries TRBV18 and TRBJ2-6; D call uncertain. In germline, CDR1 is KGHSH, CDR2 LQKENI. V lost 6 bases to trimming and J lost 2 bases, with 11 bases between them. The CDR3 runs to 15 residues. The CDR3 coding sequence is TGTGCCAGCTCCGTCTCGGGCGCTGGGGCCAACGTCCTGACTTTC. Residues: CASSVSGAGANVLTF.

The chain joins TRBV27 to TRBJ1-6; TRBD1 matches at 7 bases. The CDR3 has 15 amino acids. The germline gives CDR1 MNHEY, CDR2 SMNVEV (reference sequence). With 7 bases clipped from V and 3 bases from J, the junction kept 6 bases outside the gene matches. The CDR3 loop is CASNRDSSYNSPLHF. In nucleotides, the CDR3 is TGTGCCAGCAACCGGGACAGCAGCTATAATTCACCCCTCCACTTT.

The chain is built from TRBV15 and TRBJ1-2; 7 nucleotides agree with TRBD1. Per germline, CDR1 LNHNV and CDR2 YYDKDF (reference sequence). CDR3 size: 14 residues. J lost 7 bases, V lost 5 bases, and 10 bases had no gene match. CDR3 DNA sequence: TGTGCCACCAGCTTCTCAGGGGGGATCTCTGGCTACACCTTC. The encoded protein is CATSFSGGISGYTF.

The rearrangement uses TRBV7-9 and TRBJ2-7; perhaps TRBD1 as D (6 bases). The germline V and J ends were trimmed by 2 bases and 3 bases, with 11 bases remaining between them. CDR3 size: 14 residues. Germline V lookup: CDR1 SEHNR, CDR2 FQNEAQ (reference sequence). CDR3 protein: CASSLQGSGYEQYF. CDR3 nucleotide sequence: TGTGCCAGCAGCTTACAGGGGTCCGGCTACGAGCAGTACTTC. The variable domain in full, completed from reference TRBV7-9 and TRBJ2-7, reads DTGVSQNPRHKITKRGQNVTFRCDPISEHNRLYWYRQTLGQGPEFLTYFQNEAQLEKSRLLSDRFSAERPKGSFSTLEIQRTEQGDSAMYLCASSLQGSGYEQYFGPGTRLTVT.

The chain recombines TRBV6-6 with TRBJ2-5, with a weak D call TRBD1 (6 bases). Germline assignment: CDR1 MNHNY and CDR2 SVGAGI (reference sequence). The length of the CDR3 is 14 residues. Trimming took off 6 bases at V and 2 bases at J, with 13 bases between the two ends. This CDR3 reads CASSKGQGQETQYF. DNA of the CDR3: TGTGCCAGCAGCAAGGGACAAGGGCAAGAGACCCAGTACTTC.

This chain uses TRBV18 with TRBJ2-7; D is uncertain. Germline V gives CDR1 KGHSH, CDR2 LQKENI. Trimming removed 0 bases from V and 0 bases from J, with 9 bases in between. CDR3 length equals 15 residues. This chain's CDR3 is CASSPPSQSSYEQYF. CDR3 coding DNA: TGTGCCAGCTCACCACCTTCACAGAGCTCCTACGAGCAGTACTTC.

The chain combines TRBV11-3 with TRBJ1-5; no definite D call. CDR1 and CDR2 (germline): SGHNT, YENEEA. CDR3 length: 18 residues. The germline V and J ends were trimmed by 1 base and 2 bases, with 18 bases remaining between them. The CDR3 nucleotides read TGTGCCAGCAGCTTAGGGTCCCCCTCATTGGGCCGCAATCAGCCCCAGCATTTT. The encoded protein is CASSLGSPSLGRNQPQHF.

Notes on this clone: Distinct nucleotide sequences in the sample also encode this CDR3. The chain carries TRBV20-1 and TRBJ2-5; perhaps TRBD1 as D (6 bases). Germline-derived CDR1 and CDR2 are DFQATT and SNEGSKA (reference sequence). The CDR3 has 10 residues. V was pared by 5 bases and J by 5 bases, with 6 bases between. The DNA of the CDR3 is TGCAGTGCTGACAGGGAGACCCAGTACTTC. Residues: CSADRETQYF.

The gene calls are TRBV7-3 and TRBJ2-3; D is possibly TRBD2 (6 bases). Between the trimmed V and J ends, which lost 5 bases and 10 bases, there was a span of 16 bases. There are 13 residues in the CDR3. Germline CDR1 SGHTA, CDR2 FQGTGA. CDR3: CASSTGERRAQYF. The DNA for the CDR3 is TGTGCCAGCAGCACTGGGGAGCGGAGGGCGCAGTATTTT.

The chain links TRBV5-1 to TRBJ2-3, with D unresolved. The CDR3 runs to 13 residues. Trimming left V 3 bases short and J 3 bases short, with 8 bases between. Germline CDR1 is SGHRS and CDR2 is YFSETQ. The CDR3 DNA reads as TGCGCCAGCAGCTGGGCTGCGACAGATACGCAGTATTTT. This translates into CASSWAATDTQYF.

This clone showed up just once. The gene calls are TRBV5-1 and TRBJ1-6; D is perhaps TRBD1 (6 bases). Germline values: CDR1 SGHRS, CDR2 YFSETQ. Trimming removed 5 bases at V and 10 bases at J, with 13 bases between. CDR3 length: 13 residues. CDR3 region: CASRGGAGSPLHF. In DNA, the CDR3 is TGCGCCAGCAGGGGGGGCGCGGGGTCACCCCTCCACTTT.

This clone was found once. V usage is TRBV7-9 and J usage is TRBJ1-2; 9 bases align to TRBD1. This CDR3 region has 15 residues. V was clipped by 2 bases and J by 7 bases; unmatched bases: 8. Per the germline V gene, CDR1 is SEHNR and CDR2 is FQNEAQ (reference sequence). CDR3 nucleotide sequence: TGTGCCAGCAGCTTACTCGAACAGGGGGCGGGTGGCTACACCTTC. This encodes CASSLLEQGAGGYTF.

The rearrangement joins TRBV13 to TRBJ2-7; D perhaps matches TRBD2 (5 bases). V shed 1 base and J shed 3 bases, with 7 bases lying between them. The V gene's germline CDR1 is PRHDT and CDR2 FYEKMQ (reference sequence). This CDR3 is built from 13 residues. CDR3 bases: TGTGCCAGCAGCTTAGCGGGGTACTACGAGCAGTACTTC. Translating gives CASSLAGYYEQYF.

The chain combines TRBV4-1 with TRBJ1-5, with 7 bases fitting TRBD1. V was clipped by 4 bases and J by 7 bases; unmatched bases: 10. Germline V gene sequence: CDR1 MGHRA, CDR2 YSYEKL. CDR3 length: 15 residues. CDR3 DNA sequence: TGCGCCAGCAGCCCCTTACAGGGGACCGGCCAGCCCCAGCATTTT. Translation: CASSPLQGTGQPQHF.

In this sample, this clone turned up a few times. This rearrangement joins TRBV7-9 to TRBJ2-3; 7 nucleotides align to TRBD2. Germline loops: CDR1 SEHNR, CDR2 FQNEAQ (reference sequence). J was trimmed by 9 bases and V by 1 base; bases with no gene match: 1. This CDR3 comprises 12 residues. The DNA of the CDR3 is TGTGCCAGCAGCTTAGGGGGAGGGACGCAGTATTTT. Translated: CASSLGGGTQYF.

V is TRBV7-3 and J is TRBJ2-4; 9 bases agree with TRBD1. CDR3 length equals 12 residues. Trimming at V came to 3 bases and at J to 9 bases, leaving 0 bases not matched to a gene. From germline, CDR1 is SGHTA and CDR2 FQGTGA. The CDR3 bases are TGTGCCAGCAGCTTGACAGGGGGCATTCAGTACTTC. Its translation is CASSLTGGIQYF. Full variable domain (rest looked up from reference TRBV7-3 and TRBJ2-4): GAGVSQTPSNKVTEKGKYVELRCDPISGHTALYWYRQSLGQGPEFLIYFQGTGAADDSGLPNDRFFAVRPEGSVSTLKIQRTERGDSAVYLCASSLTGGIQYFGAGTRLSVL.

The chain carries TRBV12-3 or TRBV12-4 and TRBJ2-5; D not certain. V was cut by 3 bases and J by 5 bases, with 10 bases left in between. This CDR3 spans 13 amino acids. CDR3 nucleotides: TGTGCCAGCAGTTTCACGGTTGGCGAGACCCAGTACTTC. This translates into CASSFTVGETQYF.

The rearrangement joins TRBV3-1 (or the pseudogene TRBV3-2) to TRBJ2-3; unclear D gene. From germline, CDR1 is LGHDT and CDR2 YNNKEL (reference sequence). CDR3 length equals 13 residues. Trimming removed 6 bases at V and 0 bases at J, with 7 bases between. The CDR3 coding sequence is TGTGCCAGCAGTCCTGTTAGCACAGATACGCAGTATTTT. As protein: CASSPVSTDTQYF.

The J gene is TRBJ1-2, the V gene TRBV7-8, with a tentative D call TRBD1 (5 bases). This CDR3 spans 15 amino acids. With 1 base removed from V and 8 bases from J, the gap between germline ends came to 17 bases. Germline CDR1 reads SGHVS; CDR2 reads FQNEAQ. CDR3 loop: CASSLGPGDSWGYTF. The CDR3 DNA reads TGTGCCAGCAGCTTAGGTCCGGGGGATTCGTGGGGCTACACCTTC.

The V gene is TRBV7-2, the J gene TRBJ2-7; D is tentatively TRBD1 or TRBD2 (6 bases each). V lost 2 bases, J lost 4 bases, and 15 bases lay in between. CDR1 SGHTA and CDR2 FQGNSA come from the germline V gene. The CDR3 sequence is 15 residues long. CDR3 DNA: TGTGCCAGCAGCTTATTAACGGGGGCGTGGTACGAGCAGTACTTC. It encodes CASSLLTGAWYEQYF.

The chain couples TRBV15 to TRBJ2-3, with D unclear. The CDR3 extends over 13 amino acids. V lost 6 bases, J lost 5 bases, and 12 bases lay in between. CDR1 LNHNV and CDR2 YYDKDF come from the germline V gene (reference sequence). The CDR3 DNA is TGTGCCACCAGGGCCGCTGGCGGAGATACGCAGTATTTT. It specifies CATRAAGGDTQYF.

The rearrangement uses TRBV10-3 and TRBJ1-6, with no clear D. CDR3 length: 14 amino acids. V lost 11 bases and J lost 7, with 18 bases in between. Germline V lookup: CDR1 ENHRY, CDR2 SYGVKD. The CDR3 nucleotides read TGTGCCGCCTGCCGAGAGGTTACCAATTCACCCCTCCACTTT. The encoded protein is CAACREVTNSPLHF.

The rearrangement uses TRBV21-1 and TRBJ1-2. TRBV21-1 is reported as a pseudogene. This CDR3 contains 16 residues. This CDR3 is CASSKRRDKYNYGYTF. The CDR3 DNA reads TGTGCCAGCAGCAAAAGGCGGGACAAATATAACTATGGCTACACCTTC.